This record covers a single TCR beta chain. Its target is not known. This CDR3 is 14 amino acids long. J lost 0 bases, V lost 6 bases, and 2 bases had no gene match. Germline-derived CDR1 and CDR2 are ENHRY and SYGVKD. The data belong to a study of identical twins. Whole-study results and caveats: The presence of invariant MAIT and iNKT cells could partly confound analyses of zero-insertion sequences.

Via MiXCR, TCRdb re-called the 5' RACE reads, giving one row per CDR3 protein. The sample has about 530,000 distinct CDR3 sequences, roughly 15% seen once. These sequences were also reported in another study, on yellow fever vaccine responses in identical twins.

The source is a woman between 18 and 30 years old in good health. Input material: CD4+ T cells sorted from blood. The rearrangement links TRBV10-3 to TRBJ2-3; 8 bases are shared with TRBD2. The CDR3 loop is CAISSSGSTDTQYF. CDR3 sequence (DNA): TGTGCCATCAGCTCTAGCGGGAGCACAGATACGCAGTATTTT.